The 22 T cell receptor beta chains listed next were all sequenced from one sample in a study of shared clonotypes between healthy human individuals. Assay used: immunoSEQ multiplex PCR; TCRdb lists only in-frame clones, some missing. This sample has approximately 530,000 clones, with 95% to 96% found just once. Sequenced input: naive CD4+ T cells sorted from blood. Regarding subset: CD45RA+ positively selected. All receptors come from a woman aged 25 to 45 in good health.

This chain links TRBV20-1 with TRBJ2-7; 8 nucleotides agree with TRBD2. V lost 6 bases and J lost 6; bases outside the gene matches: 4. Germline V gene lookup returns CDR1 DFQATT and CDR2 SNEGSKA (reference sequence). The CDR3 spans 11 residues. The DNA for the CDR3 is TGCAGTGCCGGGAGGGATGTCGAGCAGTACTTC. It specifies CSAGRDVEQYF.

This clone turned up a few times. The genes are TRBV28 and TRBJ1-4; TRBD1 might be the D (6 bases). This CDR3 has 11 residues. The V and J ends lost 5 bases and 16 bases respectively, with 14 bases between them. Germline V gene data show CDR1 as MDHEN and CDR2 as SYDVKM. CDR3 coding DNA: TGTGCCAGCAGTACCGAACAGGGTACGTTTTTT. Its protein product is CASSTEQGTFF.

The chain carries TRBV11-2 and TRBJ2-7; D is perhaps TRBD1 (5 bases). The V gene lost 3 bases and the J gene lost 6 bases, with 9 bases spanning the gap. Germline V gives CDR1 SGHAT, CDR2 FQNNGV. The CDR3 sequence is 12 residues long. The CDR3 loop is CASSFQQVEQYF. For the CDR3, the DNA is TGTGCCAGCAGCTTTCAACAGGTCGAGCAGTACTTC.

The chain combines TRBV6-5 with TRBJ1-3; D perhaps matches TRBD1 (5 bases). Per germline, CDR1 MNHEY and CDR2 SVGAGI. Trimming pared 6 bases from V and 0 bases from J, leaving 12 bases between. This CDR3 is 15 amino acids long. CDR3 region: CASSRDRDSGNTIYF. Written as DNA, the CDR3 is TGTGCCAGCAGCAGAGACAGAGACTCTGGAAACACCATATATTTT.

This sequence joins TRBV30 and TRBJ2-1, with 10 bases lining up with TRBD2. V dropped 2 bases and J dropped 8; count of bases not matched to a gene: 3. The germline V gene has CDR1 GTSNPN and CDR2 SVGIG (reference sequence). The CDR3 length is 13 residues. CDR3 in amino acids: CAWSPLAGDEQFF. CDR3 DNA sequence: TGTGCCTGGAGTCCCCTAGCGGGAGATGAGCAGTTCTTC. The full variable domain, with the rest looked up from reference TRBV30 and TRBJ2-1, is SQTIHQWPATLVQPVGSPLSLECTVEGTSNPNLYWYRQAAGRGLQLLFYSVGIGQISSEVPQNLSASRPQDRQFILSSKKLLLSDSGFYLCAWSPLAGDEQFFGPGTRLTVL.

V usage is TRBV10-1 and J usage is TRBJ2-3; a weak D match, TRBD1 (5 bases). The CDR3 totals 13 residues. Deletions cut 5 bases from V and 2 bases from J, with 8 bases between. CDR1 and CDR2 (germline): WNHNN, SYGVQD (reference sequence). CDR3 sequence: CASSLGDTDTQYF. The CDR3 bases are TGCGCCAGCAGTTTAGGGGACACAGATACGCAGTATTTT.

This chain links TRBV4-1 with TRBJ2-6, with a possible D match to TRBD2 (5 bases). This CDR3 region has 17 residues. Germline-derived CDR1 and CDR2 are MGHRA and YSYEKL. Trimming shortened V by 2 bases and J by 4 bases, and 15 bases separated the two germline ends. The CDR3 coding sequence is TGCGCCAGCAGCCAAAACTACCGGGGTACCGGGGCCAACGTCCTGACTTTC. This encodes CASSQNYRGTGANVLTF.

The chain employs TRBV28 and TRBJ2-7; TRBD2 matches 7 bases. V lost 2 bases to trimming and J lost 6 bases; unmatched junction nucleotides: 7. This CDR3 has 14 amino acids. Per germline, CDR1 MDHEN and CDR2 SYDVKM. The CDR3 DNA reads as TGTGCCAGCAGTTTAGCGGGAGTCACTAGCGAGCAGTACTTC. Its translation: CASSLAGVTSEQYF.

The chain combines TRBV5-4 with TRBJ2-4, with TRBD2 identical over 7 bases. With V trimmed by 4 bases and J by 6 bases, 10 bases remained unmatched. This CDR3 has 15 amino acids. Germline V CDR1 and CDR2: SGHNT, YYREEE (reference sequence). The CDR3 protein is CASSAQQGGGNIQYF. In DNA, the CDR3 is TGTGCCAGCAGCGCGCAGCAGGGCGGGGGAAACATTCAGTACTTC.

Here the CDR3 DNA reads TGCGCCAGCAGCCCCTCAAGAGGCGGGGCGGATACCGGGGAGCTGTTTTTT. It translates to CASSPSRGGADTGELFF. J is TRBJ2-2 and V is TRBV5-1; a weak D match, TRBD2 (6 bases). CDR1 is SGHRS, CDR2 YFSETQ, per germline. Trimming took off 4 bases at V and 5 bases at J, with 21 bases between the two ends. The CDR3 loop spans 17 amino acids.

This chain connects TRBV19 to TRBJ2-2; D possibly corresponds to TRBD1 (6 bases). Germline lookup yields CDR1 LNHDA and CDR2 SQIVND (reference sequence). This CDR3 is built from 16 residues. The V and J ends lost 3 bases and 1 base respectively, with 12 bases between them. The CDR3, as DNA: TGTGCCAGTAGTATCTTCTGGGGACAGAACACCGGGGAGCTGTTTTTT. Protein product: CASSIFWGQNTGELFF.

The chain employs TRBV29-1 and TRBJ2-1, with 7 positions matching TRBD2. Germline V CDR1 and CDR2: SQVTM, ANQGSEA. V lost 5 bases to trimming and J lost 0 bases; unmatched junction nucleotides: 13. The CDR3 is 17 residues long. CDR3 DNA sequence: TGCAGCGTTTTGGGGGGAGGGAATAGGAACTCCTACAATGAGCAGTTCTTC. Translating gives CSVLGGGNRNSYNEQFF.

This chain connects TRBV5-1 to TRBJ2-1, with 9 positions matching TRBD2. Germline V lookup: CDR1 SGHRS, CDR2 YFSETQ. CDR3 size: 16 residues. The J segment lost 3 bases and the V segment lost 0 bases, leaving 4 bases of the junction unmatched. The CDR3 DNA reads TGCGCCAGCAGCTTGGCACTAGCGGGCATCTACAATGAGCAGTTCTTC. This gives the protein CASSLALAGIYNEQFF.

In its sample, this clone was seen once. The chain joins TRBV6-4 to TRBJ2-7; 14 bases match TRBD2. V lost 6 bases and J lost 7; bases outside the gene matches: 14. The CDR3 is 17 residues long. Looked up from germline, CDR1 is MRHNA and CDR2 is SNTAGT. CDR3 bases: TGTGCCAGCAGGCCGGGACTAGCGGGAGCGGCTACTCGGGAGCAGTACTTC. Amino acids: CASRPGLAGAATREQYF.

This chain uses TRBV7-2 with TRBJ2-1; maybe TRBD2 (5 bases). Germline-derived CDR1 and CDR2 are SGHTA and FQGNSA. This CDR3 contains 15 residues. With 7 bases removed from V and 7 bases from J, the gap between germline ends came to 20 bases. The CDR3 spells CASTPLGSGSNEQFF. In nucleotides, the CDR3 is TGTGCCAGCACCCCCCTTGGGTCGGGAAGTAATGAGCAGTTCTTC.

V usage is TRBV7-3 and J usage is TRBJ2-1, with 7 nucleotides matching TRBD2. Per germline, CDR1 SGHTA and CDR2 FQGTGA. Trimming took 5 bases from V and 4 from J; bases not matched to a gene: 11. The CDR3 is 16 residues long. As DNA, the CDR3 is TGTGCCAGCAGCCCTGGGGGAGGTAGCGGGTACAATGAGCAGTTCTTC. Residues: CASSPGGGSGYNEQFF.

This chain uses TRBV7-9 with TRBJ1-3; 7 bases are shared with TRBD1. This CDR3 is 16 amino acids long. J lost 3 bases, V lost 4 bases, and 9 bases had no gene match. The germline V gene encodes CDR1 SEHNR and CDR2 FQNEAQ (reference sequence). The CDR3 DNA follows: TGTGCCAGCAGCTGGACAGGATTAGAGTTTGGAAACACCATATATTTT. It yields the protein CASSWTGLEFGNTIYF.

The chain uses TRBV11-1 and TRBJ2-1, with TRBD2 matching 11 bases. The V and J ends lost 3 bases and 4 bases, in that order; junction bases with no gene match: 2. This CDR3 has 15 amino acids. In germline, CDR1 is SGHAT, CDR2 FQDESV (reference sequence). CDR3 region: CASSFRTSGYNEQFF. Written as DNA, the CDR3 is TGTGCCAGCAGCTTCCGGACTAGCGGGTACAATGAGCAGTTCTTC.

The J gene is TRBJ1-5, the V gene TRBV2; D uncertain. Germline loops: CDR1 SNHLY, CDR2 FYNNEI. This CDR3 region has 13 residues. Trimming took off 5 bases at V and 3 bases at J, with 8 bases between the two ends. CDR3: CASSPNINQPQHF. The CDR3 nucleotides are TGTGCCAGCAGTCCTAACATCAATCAGCCCCAGCATTTT.

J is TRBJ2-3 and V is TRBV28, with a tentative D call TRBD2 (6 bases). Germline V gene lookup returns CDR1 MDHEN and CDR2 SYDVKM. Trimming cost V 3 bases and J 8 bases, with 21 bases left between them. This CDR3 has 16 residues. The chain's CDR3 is CASSFLLSGSLGTQYF. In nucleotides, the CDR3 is TGTGCCAGCAGTTTCCTTTTAAGCGGGTCCCTGGGTACGCAGTATTTT.

The CDR3, as DNA: TGTGCCAGCAGCTTTAGACTAGCGGGAGGGCCCAATGAGCAGTTCTTC. Its protein product is CASSFRLAGGPNEQFF. The rearrangement joins TRBV11-2 to TRBJ2-1; 14 bases align to TRBD2. Looked up from germline, CDR1 is SGHAT and CDR2 is FQNNGV. The CDR3 consists of 16 residues. The trim removed 3 bases at V and 6 bases at J, leaving 4 bases unmatched.

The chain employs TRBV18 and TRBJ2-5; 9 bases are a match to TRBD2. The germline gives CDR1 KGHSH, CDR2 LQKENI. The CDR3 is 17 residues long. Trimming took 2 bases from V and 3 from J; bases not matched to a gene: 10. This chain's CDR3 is CASSPMAGGRVEETQYF. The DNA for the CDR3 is TGTGCCAGCTCACCAATGGCGGGAGGGCGAGTTGAAGAGACCCAGTACTTC.